The clone carrying this T cell receptor beta chain was detected a few times. The sample originates from a study of T cells after somatic rescue of genetic block. Sequenced by immunoSEQ multiplex PCR; TCRdb stores in-frame clones only, minus some. The sample records some 12,000 clones, 65% to 75% being singletons. The CDR3 is 14 residues long. Germline-derived CDR1 and CDR2 are MDHEN and SYDVKM. Trimming took 5 bases from V and 3 from J, leaving 12 bases between them. The chain combines TRBV28 with TRBJ2-3, with a weak D call TRBD1 (6 bases). This clonotype originated in a boy aged 5-17 years. The sequenced material came from peripheral blood mononuclear cells (PBMCs). The CDR3 DNA is TGTGCCAGCAGTAGACAGGTTAAGACAGATACGCAGTATTTT. Translation gives CASSRQVKTDTQYF.